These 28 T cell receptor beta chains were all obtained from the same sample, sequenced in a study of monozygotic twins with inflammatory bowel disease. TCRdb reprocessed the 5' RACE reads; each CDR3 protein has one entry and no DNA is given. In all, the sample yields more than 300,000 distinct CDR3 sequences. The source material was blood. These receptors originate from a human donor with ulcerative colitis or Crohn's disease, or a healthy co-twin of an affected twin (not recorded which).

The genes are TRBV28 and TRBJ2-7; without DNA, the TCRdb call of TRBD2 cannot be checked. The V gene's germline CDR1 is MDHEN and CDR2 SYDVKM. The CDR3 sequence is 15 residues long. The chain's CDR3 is CASVRESVVLGEQYF.

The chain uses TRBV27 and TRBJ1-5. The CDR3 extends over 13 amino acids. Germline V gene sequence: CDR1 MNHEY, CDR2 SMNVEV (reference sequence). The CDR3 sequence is CASSSWGRQPQHF.

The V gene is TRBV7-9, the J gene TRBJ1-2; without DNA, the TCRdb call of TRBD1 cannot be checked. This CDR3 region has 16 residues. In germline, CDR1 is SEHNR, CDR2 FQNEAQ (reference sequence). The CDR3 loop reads CASSLDWKAGGYGYTF.

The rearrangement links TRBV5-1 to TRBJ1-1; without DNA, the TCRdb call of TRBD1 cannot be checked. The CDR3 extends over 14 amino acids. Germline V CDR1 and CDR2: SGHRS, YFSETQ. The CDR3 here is CASSFDRGNTEAFF. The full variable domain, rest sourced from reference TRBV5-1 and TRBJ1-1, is KAGVTQTPRYLIKTRGQQVTLSCSPISGHRSVSWYQQTPGQGLQFLFEYFSETQRNKGNFPGRFSGRQFSNSRSEMNVSTLELGDSALYLCASSFDRGNTEAFFGQGTRLTVV.

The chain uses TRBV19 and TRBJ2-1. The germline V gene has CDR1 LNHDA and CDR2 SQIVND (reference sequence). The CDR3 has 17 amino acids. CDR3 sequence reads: CASSKSRGGSSYNEQFF. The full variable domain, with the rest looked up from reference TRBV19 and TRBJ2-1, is DGGITQSPKYLFRKEGQNVTLSCEQNLNHDAMYWYRQDPGQGLRLIYYSQIVNDFQKGDIAEGYSVSREKKESFPLTVTSAQKNPTAFYLCASSKSRGGSSYNEQFFGPGTRLTVL.

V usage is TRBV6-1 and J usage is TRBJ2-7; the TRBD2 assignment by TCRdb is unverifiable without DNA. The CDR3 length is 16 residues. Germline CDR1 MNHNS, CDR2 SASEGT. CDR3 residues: CASSSGTSGSSYEQYF.

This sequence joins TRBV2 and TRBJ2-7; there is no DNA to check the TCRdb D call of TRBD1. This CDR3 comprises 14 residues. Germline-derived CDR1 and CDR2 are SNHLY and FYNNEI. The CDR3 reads CAWKGLEMTYEQYF.

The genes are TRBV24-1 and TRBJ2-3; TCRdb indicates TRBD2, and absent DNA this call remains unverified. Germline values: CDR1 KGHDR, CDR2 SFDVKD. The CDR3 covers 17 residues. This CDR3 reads CATSDPIPSGSTDTQYF.

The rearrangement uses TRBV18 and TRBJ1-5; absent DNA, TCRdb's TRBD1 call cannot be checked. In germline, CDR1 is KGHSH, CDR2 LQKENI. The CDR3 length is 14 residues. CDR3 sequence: CASSLQGGYQPQHF.

The CDR3 protein is CASSLEPGQSLNTEAFF. The gene calls are TRBV12-3 or TRBV12-4 and TRBJ1-1; TCRdb proposes TRBD1, but this gene call is untestable without DNA. This CDR3 contains 17 residues.

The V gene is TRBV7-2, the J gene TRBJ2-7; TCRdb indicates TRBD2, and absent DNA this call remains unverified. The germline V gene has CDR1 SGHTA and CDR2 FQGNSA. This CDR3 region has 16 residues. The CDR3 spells CASSPGTSGSSYEQYF.

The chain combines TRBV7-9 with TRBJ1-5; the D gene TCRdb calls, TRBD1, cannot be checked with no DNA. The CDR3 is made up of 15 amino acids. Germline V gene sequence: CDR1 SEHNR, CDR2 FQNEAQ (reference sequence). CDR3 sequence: CASSLGGSNNQPQHF.

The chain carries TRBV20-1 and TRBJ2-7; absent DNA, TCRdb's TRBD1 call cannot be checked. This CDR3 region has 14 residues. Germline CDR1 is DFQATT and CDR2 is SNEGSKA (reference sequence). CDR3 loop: CSARDRGLLREQYF.

The CDR3: CATSPGTGNTEAFF. The V gene is TRBV24-1, the J gene TRBJ1-1; TCRdb calls TRBD1, which cannot be checked without DNA. Germline values: CDR1 KGHDR, CDR2 SFDVKD. The CDR3 covers 14 residues.

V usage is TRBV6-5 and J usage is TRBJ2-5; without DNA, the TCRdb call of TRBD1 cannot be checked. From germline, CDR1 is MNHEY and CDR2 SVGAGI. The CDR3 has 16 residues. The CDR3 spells CASSYSGGVGQETQYF.

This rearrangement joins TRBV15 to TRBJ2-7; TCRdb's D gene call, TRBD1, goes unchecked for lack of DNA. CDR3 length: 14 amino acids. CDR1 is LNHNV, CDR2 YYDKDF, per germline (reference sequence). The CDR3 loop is CATNPGDSSYEQYF. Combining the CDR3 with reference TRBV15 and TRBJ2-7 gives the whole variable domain DAMVIQNPRYQVTQFGKPVTLSCSQTLNHNVMYWYQQKSSQAPKLLFHYYDKDFNNEADTPDNFQSRRPNTSFCFLDIRSPGLGDTAMYLCATNPGDSSYEQYFGPGTRLTVT.

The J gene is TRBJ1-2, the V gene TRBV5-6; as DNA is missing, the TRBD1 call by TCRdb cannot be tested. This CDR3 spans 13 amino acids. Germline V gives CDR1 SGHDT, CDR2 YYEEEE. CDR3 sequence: CASNQQGRYGYTF.

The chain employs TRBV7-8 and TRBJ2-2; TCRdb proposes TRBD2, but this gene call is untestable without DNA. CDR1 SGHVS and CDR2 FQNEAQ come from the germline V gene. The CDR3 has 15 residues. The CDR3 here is CASSLSGGETGELFF.

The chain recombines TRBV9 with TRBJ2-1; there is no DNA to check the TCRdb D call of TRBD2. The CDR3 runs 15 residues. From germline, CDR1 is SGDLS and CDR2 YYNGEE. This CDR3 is CASSVSGLALNEQFF.

The CDR3 loop is CASSDDSSGNTIYF. The J gene is TRBJ1-3, the V gene TRBV12-3 or TRBV12-4. The CDR3 contains 14 residues.

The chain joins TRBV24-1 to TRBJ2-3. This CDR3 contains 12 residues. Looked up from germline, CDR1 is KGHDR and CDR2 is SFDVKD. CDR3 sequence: CATSDFDDTQYF.

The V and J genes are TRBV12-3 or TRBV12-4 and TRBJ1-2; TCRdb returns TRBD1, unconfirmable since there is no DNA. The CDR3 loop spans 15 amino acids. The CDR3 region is CASSFGDRKSYGYTF.

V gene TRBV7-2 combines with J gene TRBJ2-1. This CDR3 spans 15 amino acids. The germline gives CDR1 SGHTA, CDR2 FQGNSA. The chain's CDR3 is CASSPKPNGYNEQFF.

CDR3 residues: CASSYGRPQGGNQPQHF. This chain joins TRBV6-5 and TRBJ1-5; TCRdb designates TRBD1, a call that cannot be tested without DNA. CDR1 MNHEY and CDR2 SVGAGI come from the germline V gene. The CDR3 sequence is 17 residues long.

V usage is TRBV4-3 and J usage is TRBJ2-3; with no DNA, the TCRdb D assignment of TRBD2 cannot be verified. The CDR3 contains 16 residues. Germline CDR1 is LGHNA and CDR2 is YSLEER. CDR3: CASSQEGLAGTDTQYF.

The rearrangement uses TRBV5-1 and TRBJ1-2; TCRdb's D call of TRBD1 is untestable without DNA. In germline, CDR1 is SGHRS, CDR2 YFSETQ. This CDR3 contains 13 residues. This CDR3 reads CASSLDGTEGYTF.

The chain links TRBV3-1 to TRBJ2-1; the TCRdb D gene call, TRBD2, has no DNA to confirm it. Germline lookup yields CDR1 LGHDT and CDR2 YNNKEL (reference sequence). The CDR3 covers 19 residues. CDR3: CASSQATKTTLARYNEQFF.

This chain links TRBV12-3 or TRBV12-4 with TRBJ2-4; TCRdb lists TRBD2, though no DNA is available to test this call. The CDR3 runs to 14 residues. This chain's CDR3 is CASSLASGGGIQYF.